The 28 T cell receptor beta chains below all came from one sample that was sequenced in a study of metastatic and nonmetastatic thyroid tumors. TCRdb re-called the PCR reads through MiXCR. The table shows tens of thousands of clones, with approximately 10% occurring only once. No treatment of any kind had been given to any patient before thyroid surgery. The sequenced sample was blood. Receptors were obtained from a female donor with papillary thyroid cancer or a benign thyroid nodule (not recorded which). Some clones in this sample may be carry-over from other donors' samples.

This clone has only a few counts. One end of the junction does not line up with germline, which may come from a read error. The J gene is TRBJ2-7, the V gene TRBV11-2, with 8 bases identical to TRBD2. The CDR3 totals 17 residues. The germline gives CDR1 SGHAT, CDR2 FQNNGV. The CDR3 DNA reads as TGTGCCAGCAGCTACCACCCCGGGACTAGTGGTTCCTACGAGCAGTATTTC. It codes for CASSYHPGTSGSYEQYF.

This clone was found many times. The genes are TRBV10-3 and TRBJ2-1; no clear D gene. The CDR3 spans 15 residues. The V and J ends lost 2 bases and 6 bases respectively, with 14 bases between them. Germline V gene lookup returns CDR1 ENHRY and CDR2 SYGVKD. The CDR3 sequence is CAISEDRSSINEQFF. For the CDR3, the DNA is TGTGCCATCAGTGAGGATCGGTCAAGCATCAATGAGCAGTTCTTC.

This clone was recorded at least ten times. This may be a read error: a much more frequent sequence differs by one nucleotide. The gene calls are TRBV20-1 and TRBJ1-6; TRBD1 is a possible D gene (6 bases). CDR1 is DFQATT, CDR2 SNEGSKA, per germline (reference sequence). This CDR3 has 14 residues. The CDR3 nucleotides read TGCAGTGCTAGGGCCGGGACATATAATCCACCCCTCCACTTT. Protein: CSARAGTYNPPLHF.

This clone was seen ten or more times. The genes are TRBV28 and TRBJ1-1; D is possibly TRBD1 (5 bases). CDR1 MDHEN and CDR2 SYDVKM come from the germline V gene. CDR3 length: 13 amino acids. V gave up 3 bases and J gave up 8 bases, with 13 bases separating them. DNA for the CDR3: TGTGCCAGCAGTTTGGGGCAGGTATTCGAAGCTTTCTTT. Translating gives CASSLGQVFEAFF. Complete variable domain (other parts from reference TRBV28 and TRBJ1-1): DVKVTQSSRYLVKRTGEKVFLECVQDMDHENMFWYRQDPGLGLRLIYFSYDVKMKEKGDIPEGYSVSREKKERFSLILESASTNQTSMYLCASSLGQVFEAFFGQGTRLTVV.

There are many counts of this clone. V gene TRBV6-1 combines with J gene TRBJ1-4; D remains unclear. CDR1 and CDR2 from the germline V gene are MNHNS and SASEGT. This CDR3 region has 16 residues. The ends were cut back, 7 bases at V and 3 bases at J, with 18 bases in the middle. The CDR3 sequence: CASTPPVVLSNEKLFF. The CDR3 DNA is TGTGCCAGCACCCCACCCGTGGTTCTTTCTAATGAAAAACTGTTTTTT.

The CDR3 bases are TGTGCCAGCAGCCCTCTCGGTTCAGTTTCCGATGAGCAGTTCTTC. Translation: CASSPLGSVSDEQFF. This rearrangement joins TRBV11-1 to TRBJ2-1; D ambiguous. Looked up from germline, CDR1 is SGHAT and CDR2 is FQDESV (reference sequence). The length of the CDR3 is 15 residues. V was trimmed by 5 bases and J by 8 bases, leaving 19 bases between them. The full variable domain, completed using reference TRBV11-1 and TRBJ2-1, is EAEVAQSPRYKITEKSQAVAFWCDPISGHATLYWYRQILGQGPELLVQFQDESVVDDSQLPKDRFSAERLKGVDSTLKIQPAELGDSAMYLCASSPLGSVSDEQFFGPGTRLTVL.

Ten or more counts support this clone. The V gene is TRBV3-1, the J gene TRBJ2-7, with 10 nucleotides matching TRBD1. This CDR3 is 14 amino acids long. Germline V gives CDR1 LGHDT, CDR2 YNNKEL (reference sequence). The ends lost 2 bases at V and 5 bases at J; junction bases unmatched: 3. The CDR3 loop reads CASSQRGTGDEQYF. DNA for the CDR3: TGTGCCAGCAGCCAACGAGGGACAGGGGACGAGCAGTACTTC.

At least ten counts were recorded for this clone. The rearrangement joins TRBV9 to TRBJ2-7, with D possibly TRBD2 on 7 matching bases. Trimming took off 4 bases at V and 4 bases at J, with 15 bases between the two ends. CDR3 length equals 14 residues. Germline lookup yields CDR1 SGDLS and CDR2 YYNGEE. The CDR3 protein is CASSPKGGVYEQYF. The DNA for the CDR3 is TGTGCCAGCAGCCCAAAGGGGGGGGTTTACGAGCAGTACTTC.

This clone was recorded many times. The chain joins TRBV28 to TRBJ2-7; TRBD1 matches at 8 bases. The germline gives CDR1 MDHEN, CDR2 SYDVKM. This CDR3 is 13 amino acids long. After removal of 5 bases from V and 4 bases from J, the junction contained 4 bases not matched to a gene. CDR3 bases: TGTGCCAGCAGTCCAGGGGGCTGGTACGAGCAGTACTTC. The encoded protein is CASSPGGWYEQYF.

This clone has at least ten counts. V gene TRBV5-4 combines with J gene TRBJ1-5; D remains unclear. Trimming cost V 5 bases and J 0 bases, with 6 bases left between them. This CDR3 comprises 13 residues. CDR1 and CDR2 (germline): SGHNT, YYREEE (reference sequence). In DNA, the CDR3 is TGTGCCAGCAGTTCGGATAGCAATCAGCCCCAGCATTTT. This sequence encodes CASSSDSNQPQHF.

This clone was detected ten times or more. The rearrangement links TRBV2 to TRBJ2-2; 8 nucleotides line up with TRBD2. Germline values: CDR1 SNHLY, CDR2 FYNNEI. The junction had 5 bases not matched to a gene; V was cut back by 6 bases and J by 2 bases. The CDR3 runs to 15 residues. The DNA for the CDR3 is TGTGCCAGCAGGGGGACTAGGGGAAACACCGGGGAGCTGTTTTTT. Translated, it gives CASRGTRGNTGELFF.

This clone appeared many times. The rearrangement uses TRBV7-8 and TRBJ2-7, with 10 positions matching TRBD1. The CDR3 spans 15 residues. The V segment lost 1 base and the J segment 3 bases; nucleotides outside the gene matches: 3. CDR1 and CDR2 (germline): SGHVS, FQNEAQ. As DNA, the CDR3 is TGTGCCAGCAGCTTAGGGGGACAGGGGTTCTACGAGCAGTACTTC. Residues: CASSLGGQGFYEQYF.

This clone appeared many times. This sequence joins TRBV4-1 and TRBJ2-3; tentatively, D is TRBD1 or TRBD2 (5 bases each). The CDR3 spans 15 residues. Per the germline V gene, CDR1 is MGHRA and CDR2 is YSYEKL. The germline V and J ends were trimmed by 4 bases and 0 bases, with 11 bases remaining between them. The CDR3 protein is CASSPGRPSTDTQYF. The CDR3, as DNA: TGCGCCAGCAGCCCGGGACGGCCTAGCACAGATACGCAGTATTTT.

The chain carries TRBV6-2 or TRBV6-3 and TRBJ2-3; 11 bases match TRBD2. In germline, CDR1 is MNHEY, CDR2 SVGEGT. The ends lost 2 bases at V and 5 bases at J; junction bases unmatched: 6. The CDR3 sequence is 16 residues long. The CDR3 coding sequence is TGTGCCAGCAGTTACCGTAGCGGGAGGGCTGGAGATACGCAGTATTTT. Its protein is CASSYRSGRAGDTQYF.

This clone showed up many times. This chain links TRBV28 with TRBJ2-7; 9 nucleotides line up with TRBD2. Per the germline V gene, CDR1 is MDHEN and CDR2 is SYDVKM. The V gene end was trimmed by 8 bases and the J gene end by 4 bases; junction bases not matched to a gene: 6. CDR3 length: 13 amino acids. For the CDR3, the DNA is TGTGCCAGCGGCGGGGGGGGCTGGTACGAGCAGTACTTC. Residues: CASGGGGWYEQYF. Full variable domain (remainder filled in from reference TRBV28 and TRBJ2-7): DVKVTQSSRYLVKRTGEKVFLECVQDMDHENMFWYRQDPGLGLRLIYFSYDVKMKEKGDIPEGYSVSREKKERFSLILESASTNQTSMYLCASGGGGWYEQYFGPGTRLTVT.

Ten or more counts support this clone. The chain couples TRBV5-1 to TRBJ1-6; 10 positions match TRBD1. This CDR3 region has 18 residues. With 4 bases clipped from V and 4 bases from J, the junction kept 11 bases outside the gene matches. CDR1 and CDR2 from the germline V gene are SGHRS and YFSETQ. The chain's CDR3 is CASSPGQGGVIYNSPLHF. In DNA form, the CDR3 reads TGCGCCAGCAGCCCTGGACAGGGGGGAGTGATTTATAATTCACCCCTCCACTTT.

This clone was seen many times. V is TRBV7-6 and J is TRBJ2-2, with TRBD1 matching 11 bases. Germline V lookup: CDR1 SGHVS, CDR2 FNYEAQ. J lost 0 bases, V lost 5 bases, and 8 bases had no gene match. The CDR3 has 18 residues. The CDR3 spells CASSRWDRGNSNTGELFF. For the CDR3, the DNA is TGTGCCAGCAGCCGGTGGGACAGGGGGAATTCGAACACCGGGGAGCTGTTTTTT.

This clone has ten or more counts. J is TRBJ2-5 and V is TRBV14, with 12 nucleotides matching TRBD2. V lost 0 bases and J lost 5; bases outside the gene matches: 22. The length of the CDR3 is 22 residues. The germline V gene encodes CDR1 SGHDN and CDR2 FVKESK. The CDR3 protein is CASSQDKIFDLAGGPGGETQYF. The CDR3 region has the DNA TGTGCCAGCAGCCAAGATAAAATCTTTGATCTAGCGGGAGGGCCCGGTGGCGAGACCCAGTACTTC.

This clone occurred many times. V usage is TRBV20-1 and J usage is TRBJ2-3; D remains ambiguous. The CDR3 runs 11 residues. Looked up from germline, CDR1 is DFQATT and CDR2 is SNEGSKA (reference sequence). The V and J ends lost 6 bases and 3 bases respectively, with 7 bases between them. The DNA for the CDR3 is TGCAGTGCAATGCGGACAGATACGCAGTATTTT. This sequence encodes CSAMRTDTQYF.

In its sample, this clone was seen many times. V and J are TRBV19 and TRBJ2-3, with D tentatively TRBD1 or TRBD2 (5 bases each). Germline lookup yields CDR1 LNHDA and CDR2 SQIVND (reference sequence). V gave up 10 bases and J gave up 1 base, with 15 bases separating them. CDR3 size: 14 residues. The CDR3 loop reads CATRFRGGTDTQYF. In DNA form, the CDR3 reads TGTGCCACTAGATTTCGAGGGGGCACAGATACGCAGTATTTT.

This rearrangement joins TRBV5-1 to TRBJ1-3, with D hard to call. The CDR3 length is 15 residues. Germline-derived CDR1 and CDR2 are SGHRS and YFSETQ. Trimming shortened V by 0 bases and J by 2 bases, and 9 bases separated the two germline ends. The CDR3 loop reads CASSLERVTGNTIYF. The CDR3 region has the DNA TGCGCCAGCAGCTTGGAGCGGGTGACTGGAAACACCATATATTTT.

This clone was counted many times. This rearrangement joins TRBV7-2 to TRBJ1-1; unclear D gene. V shed 0 bases and J shed 2 bases, with 4 bases lying between them. The CDR3 has 13 amino acids. CDR1 and CDR2 from the germline V gene are SGHTA and FQGNSA. CDR3 sequence reads: CASSLAINTEAFF. CDR3 coding DNA: TGTGCCAGCAGCTTAGCAATCAACACTGAAGCTTTCTTT.

This clone was detected ten times or more. This chain connects TRBV20-1 to TRBJ1-1, with a tentative D call TRBD1 (5 bases). Trimming left V 4 bases short and J 5 bases short, with 11 bases between. This CDR3 is 12 amino acids long. Germline V lookup: CDR1 DFQATT, CDR2 SNEGSKA (reference sequence). The CDR3 protein is CSATTGLTEAFF. The CDR3 nucleotides are TGCAGTGCTACTACGGGGCTTACTGAAGCTTTCTTT.

This clone has at least ten counts. The genes are TRBV19 and TRBJ1-3; weak D call: TRBD1 (5 bases). The germline gives CDR1 LNHDA, CDR2 SQIVND (reference sequence). The CDR3 extends over 16 amino acids. Trimming left V 7 bases short and J 1 base short, with 17 bases between. Written as DNA, the CDR3 is TGTGCCAGTATTGATGGGTACAGGCGTTCTGGAAACACCATATATTTT. Translated: CASIDGYRRSGNTIYF.

This clone was seen many times. This same CDR3 is encoded by further DNA sequences in the sample. V is TRBV28 and J is TRBJ2-1; 12 nucleotides match TRBD2. This CDR3 is 16 amino acids long. CDR1 is MDHEN and CDR2 is SYDVKM in the germline V gene. Trimming cost V 6 bases and J 12 bases; bases outside gene matches: 15. This CDR3 is CASSLPKTSGGPRQFF. The CDR3 bases are TGTGCCAGCAGCCTACCAAAGACTAGCGGGGGCCCGCGGCAGTTCTTC.

The chain combines TRBV6-9 with TRBJ2-1, with 8 bases fitting TRBD1. Germline lookup yields CDR1 MNHGY and CDR2 SVAAGI. This CDR3 has 18 amino acids. J lost 9 bases, V lost 2 bases, and 18 bases had no gene match. The CDR3 loop is CASSYRAHGAGGYGEQFF. The CDR3 DNA sequence: TGTGCCAGCAGTTATAGAGCGCATGGGGCAGGGGGCTACGGTGAGCAGTTCTTC.

Many counts were recorded for this clone. This could be a read error, since a much larger clone is one nucleotide away. The same CDR3 can be traced to other DNA sequences in this sample. The chain joins TRBV9 to TRBJ1-6, with a weak D call TRBD1 (5 bases). The CDR3 has 19 amino acids. Germline V CDR1 and CDR2: SGDLS, YYNGEE. In DNA, the CDR3 is TGCGCCAGCAGCGTAGCTACGGTCGGCAGGGAGGGCCTTGGGGGGCCCCTCCACTTT. It specifies CASSVATVGREGLGGPLHF.

This clone was found many times. The chain joins TRBV30 to TRBJ2-4, with 7 nucleotides matching TRBD2. The CDR3 runs 12 residues. Germline CDR1 GTSNPN, CDR2 SVGIG (reference sequence). V lost 5 bases and J lost 6; bases outside the gene matches: 4. Here the CDR3 DNA reads TGTGCCTGGGCCCCGGGGGGAAACATTCAGTACTTC. Protein sequence: CAWAPGGNIQYF. Using reference TRBV30 and TRBJ2-4 for the parts outside the CDR3, the full variable domain is SQTIHQWPATLVQPVGSPLSLECTVEGTSNPNLYWYRQAAGRGLQLLFYSVGIGQISSEVPQNLSASRPQDRQFILSSKKLLLSDSGFYLCAWAPGGNIQYFGAGTRLSVL.